This TCR beta chain emerged from a study of TIL therapy for anti-PD-1-resistant metastatic lung cancer. Study-wide context: Patients had a median age of approximately 56 years (range 38-75). Tumors carried a median roughly 1.5 non-synonymous mutations per megabase.

This sample's time point: pre-treatment sample, taken before nivolumab and TIL therapy. There are a few counts of this clone. This CDR3 has 13 amino acids. V lost 3 bases, J lost 7 bases, and 12 bases lay in between. CDR1 is SEHNR, CDR2 FQNEAQ, per germline (reference sequence). This was the immunoSEQ v3 assay. The repertoire was sequenced with immunoSEQ multiplex PCR; TCRdb's copy has only in-frame clones and lacks some. The repertoire has about 19,000 clones, 75% to 80% of them found once; the top ten carry around 7.4%. The sequences come from blood, collected at baseline. The genes are TRBV7-9 and TRBJ1-2; no firm D call. The TCR was taken from a person aged 25-79 years with non-small cell lung cancer. In DNA form, the CDR3 reads TGTGCCAGCAGCTTTGATGGCCGATTTGGCTACACCTTC. It encodes CASSFDGRFGYTF.